The clone carrying this TCR beta chain was observed many times. Its matching antigen is unknown. Construction of the TCRbeta library involved unique molecular identifiers. Each CDR3 protein is one row after TCRdb ran MiXCR on the PCR reads. This table holds around 700,000 distinct CDR3 sequences, over 10% found once. This sample was taken from a study of T-cell reconstitution after alpha-beta-depleted transplantation in children. Whole-study findings and limits: Alpha-beta T cells present about two months after transplant were reported to originate from several hundred expanded graft clones. The origin of high day-60 TCRbeta diversity in some patients lay in surviving recipient T cells and thymic progenitors.

The CDR3 runs 14 residues. The V gene lost 1 base and the J gene lost 2 bases, with 6 bases spanning the gap. CDR1 is SEHNR, CDR2 FQNEAQ, per germline (reference sequence). V is TRBV7-9 and J is TRBJ2-1, with D possibly being TRBD1 (5 bases). This sample comprised PBMCs, obtained before TCRalphabeta/CD19-depleted stem cell transplant. This TCR was sampled from a girl aged 2-10 years with congenital amegakaryocytic thrombocytopenia, due to receive a stem cell transplant. The CDR3 loop reads CASSLGRAYNEQFF. CDR3 DNA: TGTGCCAGCAGCTTAGGCAGGGCCTACAATGAGCAGTTCTTC. The full variable domain, in which reference TRBV7-9 and TRBJ2-1 provide the parts outside the CDR3, is DTGVSQNPRHKITKRGQNVTFRCDPISEHNRLYWYRQTLGQGPEFLTYFQNEAQLEKSRLLSDRFSAERPKGSFSTLEIQRTEQGDSAMYLCASSLGRAYNEQFFGPGTRLTVL.